This T cell receptor beta chain emerged from a study of breast tumors, draining lymph nodes, adjacent tissues. Samples came from axillary lymph nodes draining the breast cancer. The CDR3 has 14 residues. CDR1 and CDR2 (germline): MDHEN, SYDVKM. As for this clonotype: The target antigen is unknown.

TCRdb used MiXCR to reprocess the multiplex PCR reads, holding one entry per CDR3 protein. Of 150,000 to 200,000 distinct CDR3 sequences listed, about 30% are singletons. The study's findings and limits: Data only fit, rather than demonstrated, lymph node origin of most tumor T cells.

The genes are TRBV28 and TRBJ2-7; 7 bases map to TRBD2. This TCR derives from a female donor with breast cancer. Some clones in this sample may be carry-over from other donors' samples. Sequencing was performed on axillary lymph node tissue. The chain's CDR3 is CVSSLRAGDYEQYF. CDR3 nucleotide sequence: TGTGTTAGCAGTTTAAGGGCGGGGGACTACGAGCAGTACTTC.